This T cell receptor (beta chain) appears in the sequencing data of a study of blood T cell repertoires in COVID-19. Study information: PBMCs, B-cell-depleted T cells, or T cells provided the cDNA or gDNA that made up the material.

This CDR3 contains 13 residues. Losses at the gene ends were 10 bases for V and 0 bases for J; bases not matched to a gene: 5. Per germline, CDR1 MDHEN and CDR2 SYDVKM. Sequencing was performed with immunoSEQ multiplex PCR; in TCRdb, only in-frame clones are kept and a portion is missing. The sample has 95,000 or so clones, around 90% seen once. V is TRBV28 and J is TRBJ1-1; 7 bases are a match to TRBD1. The source material was peripheral blood. The sequence was obtained from a woman in her 70s with acute or convalescent COVID-19. CDR3 bases: TGTGCCATAAGGGGACAGATGAACACTGAAGCTTTCTTT. Translation: CAIRGQMNTEAFF.